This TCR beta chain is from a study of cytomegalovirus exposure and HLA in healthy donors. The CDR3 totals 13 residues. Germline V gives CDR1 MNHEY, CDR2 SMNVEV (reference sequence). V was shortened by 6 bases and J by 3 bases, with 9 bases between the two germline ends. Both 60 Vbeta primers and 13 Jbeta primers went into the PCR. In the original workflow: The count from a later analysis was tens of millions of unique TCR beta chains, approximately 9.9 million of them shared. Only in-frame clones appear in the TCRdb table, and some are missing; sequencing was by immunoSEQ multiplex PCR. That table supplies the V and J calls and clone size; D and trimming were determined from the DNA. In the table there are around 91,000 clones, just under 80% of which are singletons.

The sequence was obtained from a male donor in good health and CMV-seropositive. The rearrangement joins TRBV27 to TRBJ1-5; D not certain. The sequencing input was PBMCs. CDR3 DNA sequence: TGTGCCAGCAGACGACTAAACAATCAGCCCCAGCATTTT. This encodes CASRRLNNQPQHF.